The rows below give T cell receptor beta chains drawn from one sample of a study of T cells in Graves' hyperthyroidism and ophthalmopathy. MiXCR, applied by TCRdb to the multiplex PCR reads, yields one record per CDR3 protein. The repertoire consists of some 760,000 distinct CDR3 sequences, with 14% occurring once and the leading ten covering approximately 10%. Material: blood. All receptors derive from a young woman with Graves' hyperthyroidism. Both conserved end residues are part of each CDR3. Fields, in order: J gene, V gene, D gene, clone size, CDR3 DNA, CDR3 protein. A D gene is named only where the DNA matches it firmly. Part of the rows lack a size; the others show once, few, many or a class for expanded clones.

J gene: TRBJ2-1
V gene: TRBV6-5
D gene: TRBD1
clone size: many
CDR3 DNA: TGTGCCAGCAGTTATAATTCCAAGGGGGCTAGTGAGCAGTTCTTC
CDR3 protein: CASSYNSKGASEQFF

J gene: TRBJ2-7
V gene: TRBV6-1
D gene: TRBD1
clone size: few
CDR3 DNA: TGTGCCAGTGGACGAGGGGGCAACTACGAGCAGTACTTC
CDR3 protein: CASGRGGNYEQYF

J gene: TRBJ1-2
V gene: TRBV10-3
D gene: .
clone size: few
CDR3 DNA: TGTGCCATCAGCGGGACGGGCTATGGCTACACCTTC
CDR3 protein: CAISGTGYGYTF

J gene: TRBJ2-2
V gene: TRBV20-1
D gene: TRBD1
clone size: few
CDR3 DNA: TGCAGTGCTAGAGCAGGGGGCGGGGAGCTGTTTTTT
CDR3 protein: CSARAGGGELFF

J gene: TRBJ1-1
V gene: TRBV6-1
D gene: .
clone size: few
CDR3 DNA: TGTGCCAGCAATTCACAGCGCCCCGAGACTGAAGCTTTCTTT
CDR3 protein: CASNSQRPETEAFF

J gene: TRBJ2-1
V gene: TRBV4-1
D gene: .
clone size: many
CDR3 DNA: TGCGCCAGCAGCCAAGACGTAGGGGTTAATGAGCAGTTCTTC
CDR3 protein: CASSQDVGVNEQFF

J gene: TRBJ1-2
V gene: TRBV27
D gene: .
clone size: few
CDR3 DNA: TGTGCCAGCACCCGAGCCCAATGGGGGGGCGCCGTTCAAGACTACACCTTC
CDR3 protein: CASTRAQWGGAVQDYTF

J gene: TRBJ2-1
V gene: TRBV6-2/TRBV6-3
D gene: .
clone size: .
CDR3 DNA: TGTGCCAGCAGTTACCACCCGAATGAGCAGTTCTTC
CDR3 protein: CASSYHPNEQFF

J gene: TRBJ2-1
V gene: TRBV6-1
D gene: TRBD1
clone size: few
CDR3 DNA: TGTGCCAGCAGAACCGGGACAGGGGAAGCCGGTGAGCAGTTCTTC
CDR3 protein: CASRTGTGEAGEQFF

J gene: TRBJ1-2
V gene: TRBV10-3
D gene: .
clone size: many
CDR3 DNA: TGTGCCATCAGTTTCAACTATGGCTACACCTTC
CDR3 protein: CAISFNYGYTF

J gene: TRBJ2-7
V gene: TRBV9
D gene: .
clone size: many
CDR3 DNA: TGTGCCAGCAGCGTAGCGGGCAGGGGTTACGAGCAGTACTTC
CDR3 protein: CASSVAGRGYEQYF

J gene: TRBJ1-1
V gene: TRBV29-1
D gene: .
clone size: many
CDR3 DNA: TGCAGCGTTGAAAGGGGCGGCGGGGTTGAAGCTTTCTTT
CDR3 protein: CSVERGGGVEAFF

J gene: TRBJ2-1
V gene: TRBV10-3
D gene: TRBD2
clone size: .
CDR3 DNA: TGTGCCATCAAACTAGCGGGAGATGAGCAGTTCTTC
CDR3 protein: CAIKLAGDEQFF

J gene: TRBJ2-7
V gene: TRBV30
D gene: TRBD2
clone size: many
CDR3 DNA: TGTGCCTGGAGCGGCGGGAGGGCCTCCTACGAGCAGTACTTC
CDR3 protein: CAWSGGRASYEQYF

J gene: TRBJ2-7
V gene: TRBV5-5
D gene: .
clone size: many
CDR3 DNA: TGTGCCAGCAGCTTTCATCGGCTCAGCTACGAGCAGTACTTC
CDR3 protein: CASSFHRLSYEQYF

J gene: TRBJ2-1
V gene: TRBV6-2/TRBV6-3
D gene: .
clone size: many
CDR3 DNA: TGTGCCAGCAGACGCCCCGGGGCTAGCAACAATGAGCAGTTCTTC
CDR3 protein: CASRRPGASNNEQFF

J gene: TRBJ2-4
V gene: TRBV7-9
D gene: .
clone size: many
CDR3 DNA: TGTGCCAGCAGCCCCCGGGACCTTCTAGCCAAAAACATTCAGTACTTC
CDR3 protein: CASSPRDLLAKNIQYF

J gene: TRBJ2-7
V gene: TRBV4-3
D gene: TRBD2
clone size: few
CDR3 DNA: TGCGCCAGCAGCCAAGAACGCCCTAGCGGGAGTTTTGACGAGCAGTACTTC
CDR3 protein: CASSQERPSGSFDEQYF

J gene: TRBJ1-2
V gene: TRBV5-8
D gene: .
clone size: .
CDR3 DNA: TGTGCCAGCAGCCCTTCGTTCCGGGACCCAGAAAAGCTGTATGGCTACACCTTC
CDR3 protein: CASSPSFRDPEKLYGYTF

J gene: TRBJ2-3
V gene: TRBV5-1
D gene: .
clone size: many
CDR3 DNA: TGCGCCAGCAGCTTCCAGGGCCCGCGGGATACGCAGTATTTT
CDR3 protein: CASSFQGPRDTQYF

J gene: TRBJ2-7
V gene: TRBV7-9
D gene: .
clone size: many
CDR3 DNA: TGTGCCAGCAGCTACTCCGGGAACGAGCAGTACTTC
CDR3 protein: CASSYSGNEQYF

J gene: TRBJ2-5
V gene: TRBV20-1
D gene: .
clone size: many
CDR3 DNA: TGCAGTGCCTTAGAAAGCGGTAGGGAGACCCAGTACTTC
CDR3 protein: CSALESGRETQYF

J gene: TRBJ2-1
V gene: TRBV5-5
D gene: TRBD1
clone size: many
CDR3 DNA: TGTGCCAGCAGCTTGGCTTTTGGGACAGCAACAGATGAGCAGTTCTTC
CDR3 protein: CASSLAFGTATDEQFF

J gene: TRBJ2-5
V gene: TRBV9
D gene: .
clone size: many
CDR3 DNA: TGTGCCAGCAGCGTAGGAGGGCGAGGGGGGGAGACCCAGTACTTC
CDR3 protein: CASSVGGRGGETQYF

J gene: TRBJ2-7
V gene: TRBV13
D gene: .
clone size: many
CDR3 DNA: TGTGCCAGCAGCAGGAGCGGGTACACCTACGAGCAGTACTTC
CDR3 protein: CASSRSGYTYEQYF